The 14 T cell receptor beta chains below come from one sample, sequenced in a study of cytomegalovirus exposure and HLA in healthy donors. Amplification used 60 Vbeta primers and 13 Jbeta primers. Clones were sequenced by immunoSEQ multiplex PCR, and TCRdb holds only the in-frame ones, with some missing. The sample holds 200,000 or so clones, about four fifths seen once. The sample taken for sequencing was PBMCs. The receptors were gathered from a boy aged 2 to 10 in good health and CMV-seronegative.

This clone was observed a handful of times. Here the CDR3 reads CASSKTGLRIYTF. CDR3 nucleotides: TGTGCCAGCAGTAAAACAGGGTTGAGGATCTACACCTTC. V usage is TRBV2 and J usage is TRBJ1-2; a weak D match, TRBD1 (6 bases). V was pared by 5 bases and J by 10 bases, with 17 bases between. The CDR3 totals 13 residues. Germline V gene data show CDR1 as SNHLY and CDR2 as FYNNEI.

This chain connects TRBV6-5 to TRBJ1-1; D call uncertain. Germline assignment: CDR1 MNHEY and CDR2 SVGAGI. Trimming took off 4 bases at V and 1 base at J, with 7 bases between the two ends. The CDR3 is 13 amino acids. CDR3 in DNA: TGTGCCAGCAGTTTTCAGAAGAACACTGAAGCTTTCTTT. Translation: CASSFQKNTEAFF.

The V call is TRBV5-5, the J call TRBJ1-4; D unresolved. V was trimmed by 0 bases and J by 0 bases, leaving 9 bases between them. Per germline, CDR1 SGHKS and CDR2 YYEKEE (reference sequence). The CDR3 covers 16 residues. The CDR3 reads CASSLDLTATNEKLFF. The CDR3 DNA is TGTGCCAGCAGCTTGGATCTTACGGCAACTAATGAAAAACTGTTTTTT.

The chain employs TRBV15 and TRBJ1-1; TRBD1 might be the D (5 bases). The CDR3 sequence is 16 residues long. CDR1 LNHNV and CDR2 YYDKDF come from the germline V gene (reference sequence). Trimming shortened V by 0 bases and J by 5 bases, and 16 bases separated the two germline ends. The CDR3 sequence is CATSREPRGWKTEAFF. The CDR3, as DNA: TGTGCCACCAGCAGAGAACCCCGGGGGTGGAAAACTGAAGCTTTCTTT.

This clone was observed a handful of times. The chain combines TRBV11-1 with TRBJ1-2, with a possible D match to TRBD1 (5 bases). CDR1 and CDR2 (germline): SGHAT, FQDESV (reference sequence). V was cut by 5 bases and J by 2 bases, with 18 bases left in between. This CDR3 is 16 amino acids long. This chain's CDR3 is CASSGWAGPINYGYTF. CDR3 bases: TGTGCCAGCAGCGGATGGGCAGGGCCGATCAACTATGGCTACACCTTC. The whole variable domain, filled in from reference TRBV11-1 and TRBJ1-2, reads EAEVAQSPRYKITEKSQAVAFWCDPISGHATLYWYRQILGQGPELLVQFQDESVVDDSQLPKDRFSAERLKGVDSTLKIQPAELGDSAMYLCASSGWAGPINYGYTFGSGTRLTVV.

The CDR3 region is CASSHTGGYEQYF. The CDR3 DNA is TGTGCCAGCAGCCATACGGGGGGCTACGAGCAGTACTTC. V and J are TRBV4-2 and TRBJ2-7, with 7 bases lining up with TRBD2. After removal of 3 bases from V and 3 bases from J, the junction contained 2 bases not matched to a gene. Germline V gene lookup returns CDR1 LGHNA and CDR2 YNFKEQ. CDR3 length equals 13 residues.

The V call is TRBV6-5, the J call TRBJ1-2; 7 bases are shared with TRBD1. CDR3 length equals 15 residues. The germline V gene encodes CDR1 MNHEY and CDR2 SVGAGI. The junction had 7 bases not matched to a gene; V was cut back by 6 bases and J by 0 bases. The CDR3 coding sequence is TGTGCCAGCAGGACTCCTGGGACAGCTAACTATGGCTACACCTTC. Its protein product is CASRTPGTANYGYTF.

This clone has just a few counts. V gene TRBV15 combines with J gene TRBJ2-5; TRBD1 is a possible D gene (6 bases). V lost 0 bases to trimming and J lost 5 bases, with 16 bases between them. The germline V gene encodes CDR1 LNHNV and CDR2 YYDKDF (reference sequence). The length of the CDR3 is 16 residues. This CDR3 reads CATSREAPTGWETQYF. The CDR3 coding sequence is TGTGCCACCAGCAGAGAGGCCCCGACAGGCTGGGAGACCCAGTACTTC. Together with reference TRBV15 and TRBJ2-5, the CDR3 gives the full variable domain: DAMVIQNPRYQVTQFGKPVTLSCSQTLNHNVMYWYQQKSSQAPKLLFHYYDKDFNNEADTPDNFQSRRPNTSFCFLDIRSPGLGDTAMYLCATSREAPTGWETQYFGPGTRLLVL.

For this clone: Within the sample, other DNA sequences also encode this same CDR3. The chain recombines TRBV9 with TRBJ1-4, with D tentatively TRBD1 (5 bases). This CDR3 spans 15 amino acids. The germline V and J ends were trimmed by 3 bases and 2 bases, with 11 bases remaining between them. Germline lookup yields CDR1 SGDLS and CDR2 YYNGEE. CDR3 amino acids: CASSAFGGTNEKLFF. The CDR3 DNA reads TGTGCCAGCAGCGCCTTCGGGGGTACTAATGAAAAACTGTTTTTT.

V and J are TRBV5-1 and TRBJ1-2, with 7 bases that match TRBD1. CDR1 and CDR2 from the germline V gene are SGHRS and YFSETQ. The V segment lost 0 bases and the J segment 8 bases; nucleotides outside the gene matches: 7. The CDR3 is 14 amino acids. The CDR3 loop reads CASSLAEGAGGYTF. In nucleotides, the CDR3 is TGCGCCAGCAGCTTGGCGGAGGGGGCAGGGGGCTACACCTTC.

As to this clone: One junction end disagrees with the germline gene, perhaps due to a read error. CDR3 region: CATSTPGQGVQETQYF. The CDR3 nucleotides read TGTGCCACCAGCACTCCGGGACAGGGAGTCCAAGAGACCCAATACTTC. The V and J genes are TRBV15 and TRBJ2-5; the match to TRBD1 covers 9 bases. The CDR3 has 16 residues. Germline V gene data show CDR1 as LNHNV and CDR2 as YYDKDF (reference sequence).

Written as DNA, the CDR3 is TGTGCCAGCAGTTTGGGGGCAGAGCAGCCCCAGCATTTT. As protein: CASSLGAEQPQHF. The chain carries TRBV6-5 and TRBJ1-5; D may be TRBD1 (6 bases). The CDR3 has 13 amino acids. V lost 4 bases and J 7 bases, leaving 11 bases between the germline ends. The germline V gene encodes CDR1 MNHEY and CDR2 SVGAGI.

The V gene is TRBV2, the J gene TRBJ1-2; no firm D call. Germline CDR1 SNHLY, CDR2 FYNNEI. This CDR3 has 14 amino acids. V was trimmed by 4 bases and J by 3 bases, leaving 12 bases between them. CDR3 protein: CASSVVATHYGYTF. The DNA for the CDR3 is TGTGCCAGCAGTGTTGTGGCGACTCACTATGGCTACACCTTC. Full variable domain (rest looked up from reference TRBV2 and TRBJ1-2): EPEVTQTPSHQVTQMGQEVILRCVPISNHLYFYWYRQILGQKVEFLVSFYNNEISEKSEIFDDQFSVERPDGSNFTLKIRSTKLEDSAMYFCASSVVATHYGYTFGSGTRLTVV.

V usage is TRBV2 and J usage is TRBJ1-4, with 8 bases matching TRBD1. V shed 3 bases, J shed 8 bases, and the junction held 5 bases outside the gene matches. The V gene's germline CDR1 is SNHLY and CDR2 FYNNEI. This CDR3 spans 14 amino acids. CDR3 nucleotides: TGTGCCAGCAGTGAGAGGACAGGGTCGGAAAAACTGTTTTTT. Translation gives CASSERTGSEKLFF.